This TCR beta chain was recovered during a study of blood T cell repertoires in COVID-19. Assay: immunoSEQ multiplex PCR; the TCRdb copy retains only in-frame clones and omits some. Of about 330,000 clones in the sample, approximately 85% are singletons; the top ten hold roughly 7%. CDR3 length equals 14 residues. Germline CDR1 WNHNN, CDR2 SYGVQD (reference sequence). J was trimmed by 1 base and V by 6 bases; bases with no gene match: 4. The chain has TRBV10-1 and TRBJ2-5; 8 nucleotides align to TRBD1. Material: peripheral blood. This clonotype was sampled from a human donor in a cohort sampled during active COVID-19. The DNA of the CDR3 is TGCGCCAGCAGGCCGACAGGGGTCCAAGAGACCCAGTACTTC. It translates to CASRPTGVQETQYF.